The 20 T cell receptor beta chains in this list originate from one sample, sequenced in a study of blood T cell repertoires in COVID-19. Sequencing was performed with immunoSEQ multiplex PCR; in TCRdb, only in-frame clones are kept and a portion is missing. Of 200,000 to 250,000 clones listed, 70% to 90% are singletons. What was sequenced was peripheral blood. These receptors came from a woman in her 70s with COVID-19, enrolled during active disease.

This chain joins TRBV6-5 and TRBJ1-1, with D possibly TRBD1 on 6 matching bases. Germline V CDR1 and CDR2: MNHEY, SVGAGI. The V and J ends lost 9 bases and 4 bases respectively, with 15 bases between them. The CDR3 sequence is 13 residues long. The CDR3 nucleotides are TGTGCCAGGACAGGTCAAAATGCCACTGAAGCTTTCTTT. Amino acids: CARTGQNATEAFF.

The chain combines TRBV5-1 with TRBJ2-5, with 8 bases fitting TRBD2. The V gene's germline CDR1 is SGHRS and CDR2 YFSETQ. The CDR3 has 13 residues. V lost 4 bases to trimming and J lost 3 bases; unmatched junction nucleotides: 2. CDR3 loop: CASSRGLEETQYF. For the CDR3, the DNA is TGCGCCAGCAGCCGGGGACTAGAAGAGACCCAGTACTTC. Variable domain in full (rest from reference TRBV5-1 and TRBJ2-5): KAGVTQTPRYLIKTRGQQVTLSCSPISGHRSVSWYQQTPGQGLQFLFEYFSETQRNKGNFPGRFSGRQFSNSRSEMNVSTLELGDSALYLCASSRGLEETQYFGPGTRLLVL.

The sample holds one count of this clone. This rearrangement joins TRBV28 to TRBJ1-4; D is uncertain. This CDR3 has 16 amino acids. Trimming cost V 5 bases and J 5 bases, with 18 bases left between them. Germline CDR1 reads MDHEN; CDR2 reads SYDVKM. The CDR3 loop is CASSPPREAGNEKLFF. CDR3 in DNA: TGTGCCAGCAGTCCCCCCCGGGAAGCGGGAAATGAAAAACTGTTTTTT. Filled out from reference TRBV28 and TRBJ1-4, the complete variable domain reads DVKVTQSSRYLVKRTGEKVFLECVQDMDHENMFWYRQDPGLGLRLIYFSYDVKMKEKGDIPEGYSVSREKKERFSLILESASTNQTSMYLCASSPPREAGNEKLFFGSGTQLSVL.

The chain uses TRBV5-5 and TRBJ2-1, with TRBD2 matching over 8 bases. V gave up 1 base and J gave up 6 bases; unmatched junction bases: 9. This CDR3 comprises 16 residues. CDR1 is SGHKS, CDR2 YYEKEE, per germline (reference sequence). The CDR3 sequence is CASSLLGSGTVNEQFF. The CDR3 nucleotides read TGTGCCAGCAGCTTGTTAGGTAGCGGGACGGTCAATGAGCAGTTCTTC.

This chain joins TRBV9 and TRBJ2-1; 7 positions agree with TRBD1. Germline assignment: CDR1 SGDLS and CDR2 YYNGEE. This CDR3 comprises 17 residues. With 4 bases clipped from V and 0 bases from J, the junction kept 10 bases outside the gene matches. The CDR3 DNA reads as TGTGCCAGCAGCTTCCTTGGGGGACAGAGCTCCTACAATGAGCAGTTCTTC. It translates to CASSFLGGQSSYNEQFF.

This chain joins TRBV5-1 and TRBJ1-3; D perhaps matches TRBD1 (5 bases). The CDR3 is made up of 15 amino acids. V was pared by 4 bases and J by 0 bases, with 11 bases between. The germline gives CDR1 SGHRS, CDR2 YFSETQ. In nucleotides, the CDR3 is TGCGCCAGCAGCCTCGGGACTTACTCTGGAAACACCATATATTTT. It yields the protein CASSLGTYSGNTIYF.

This rearrangement joins TRBV19 to TRBJ1-6; D may be TRBD1 (6 bases). The germline gives CDR1 LNHDA, CDR2 SQIVND (reference sequence). The V end lost 5 bases, the J end lost 7 bases, and 21 bases lay between the germline ends. This CDR3 is built from 17 residues. CDR3 sequence reads: CASSSTPTTGRNSPLHF. The DNA of the CDR3 is TGTGCCAGTAGTTCCACCCCTACTACAGGGAGAAATTCACCCCTCCACTTT.

This clone is a singleton in its sample. The chain is built from TRBV11-3 and TRBJ2-3, with 11 bases aligning to TRBD2. Germline V lookup: CDR1 SGHNT, CDR2 YENEEA. Trimming at V came to 2 bases and at J to 4 bases, leaving 14 bases not matched to a gene. This CDR3 contains 19 residues. CDR3 residues: CASSLLPLAGGTGADTQYF. Here the CDR3 DNA reads TGTGCCAGCAGCTTATTGCCGCTAGCGGGGGGCACCGGGGCAGATACGCAGTATTTT. The full variable domain, with the rest looked up from reference TRBV11-3 and TRBJ2-3, is EAGVVQSPRYKIIEKKQPVAFWCNPISGHNTLYWYLQNLGQGPELLIRYENEEAVDDSQLPKDRFSAERLKGVDSTLKIQPAELGDSAVYLCASSLLPLAGGTGADTQYFGPGTRLTVL.

The CDR3 region has the DNA TGTGCCAGCAGCTCCGACATCTCGAACACCGGGGAGCTGTTTTTT. Translating gives CASSSDISNTGELFF. This chain connects TRBV5-4 to TRBJ2-2; D uncertain. Trimming took off 3 bases at V and 0 bases at J, with 9 bases between the two ends. Germline assignment: CDR1 SGHNT and CDR2 YYREEE (reference sequence). The length of the CDR3 is 15 residues.

This clone was detected only a few times. This chain connects TRBV6-4 to TRBJ2-1; 7 nucleotides align to TRBD2. Germline CDR1 is MRHNA and CDR2 is SNTAGT. This CDR3 contains 16 residues. Unmatched junction bases numbered 6, after V lost 0 bases and J lost 4 bases. The CDR3 DNA sequence: TGTGCCAGCAGTGACTCTGGGGCTAGCGGATACAATGAGCAGTTCTTC. Residues: CASSDSGASGYNEQFF.

The genes are TRBV5-4 and TRBJ1-2; no clear D. This CDR3 is 13 amino acids long. Per germline, CDR1 SGHNT and CDR2 YYREEE (reference sequence). V lost 4 bases and J 0 bases, leaving 7 bases between the germline ends. The DNA of the CDR3 is TGTGCCAGCAGCCGAGAAGCTAACTATGGCTACACCTTC. Translation gives CASSREANYGYTF. The full variable domain, rest sourced from reference TRBV5-4 and TRBJ1-2, is ETGVTQSPTHLIKTRGQQVTLRCSSQSGHNTVSWYQQALGQGPQFIFQYYREEENGRGNFPPRFSGLQFPNYSSELNVNALELDDSALYLCASSREANYGYTFGSGTRLTVV.

This chain joins TRBV3-1 (or the pseudogene TRBV3-2) and TRBJ2-7; TRBD1 aligns across 8 bases. This CDR3 region has 14 residues. Trimming cost V 1 base and J 2 bases; bases outside gene matches: 1. In germline, CDR1 is LGHDT, CDR2 YNNKEL (reference sequence). The DNA for the CDR3 is TGTGCCAGCAGCCAAGCGACAGGGGCCTACGAGCAGTACTTC. It specifies CASSQATGAYEQYF.

The count of this clone is one. J is TRBJ2-1 and V is TRBV5-6, with 8 positions matching TRBD2. J gave up 0 bases and V 4 bases, and 3 bases lay outside the gene matches. The CDR3 has 15 residues. Germline CDR1 SGHDT, CDR2 YYEEEE. The DNA of the CDR3 is TGTGCCAGCAGCCTGCTAGCGGGCTCCTACAATGAGCAGTTCTTC. Its protein product is CASSLLAGSYNEQFF.

The chain is built from TRBV6-2 or TRBV6-3 and TRBJ2-1, with 12 bases matching TRBD2. The CDR3 has 16 residues. CDR1 MNHEY and CDR2 SVGEGT come from the germline V gene. The V gene end was trimmed by 0 bases and the J gene end by 7 bases; junction bases not matched to a gene: 4. The CDR3 nucleotides read TGTGCCAGCAGTTACTCCCCGACTAGCGGGAGAAATGAGCAGTTCTTC. Protein sequence: CASSYSPTSGRNEQFF.

V is TRBV7-9 and J is TRBJ2-7; 10 nucleotides align to TRBD1. CDR1 and CDR2 from the germline V gene are SEHNR and FQNEAQ (reference sequence). The trim removed 5 bases at V and 2 bases at J, leaving 6 bases unmatched. The CDR3 contains 15 residues. CDR3 DNA sequence: TGTGCCAGCAGCCCTGCCGGACAGGGGGCCTACGAGCAGTACTTC. As protein: CASSPAGQGAYEQYF.

This clone was seen just once. The chain uses TRBV27 and TRBJ1-1, with D perhaps matching TRBD1 (6 bases). Germline CDR1 is MNHEY and CDR2 is SMNVEV (reference sequence). The CDR3 contains 15 residues. V lost 3 bases and J lost 5, with 16 bases in between. The DNA of the CDR3 is TGTGCCAGCAGTTTGGCAGGGGCTCTCGGAACTGAAGCTTTCTTT. Residues: CASSLAGALGTEAFF.

The chain is built from TRBV29-1 and TRBJ1-2; possible D gene TRBD1, 6 bases. V lost 4 bases and J lost 6, with 15 bases in between. The CDR3 is made up of 13 amino acids. The germline V gene has CDR1 SQVTM and CDR2 ANQGSEA. In nucleotides, the CDR3 is TGCAGCGTTGGAATGAGGGGGGGCCATGGCTACACCTTC. Protein: CSVGMRGGHGYTF.

The J gene is TRBJ2-5, the V gene TRBV6-5, with a weak D call TRBD1 (6 bases). This CDR3 is 13 amino acids long. From germline, CDR1 is MNHEY and CDR2 SVGAGI. Trimming removed 7 bases at V and 7 bases at J, with 16 bases between. In DNA, the CDR3 is TGTGCCAGCAAGGACAGACCCGAAGGGACCCAGTACTTC. Translated, it gives CASKDRPEGTQYF.

This rearrangement joins TRBV5-6 to TRBJ2-5; D not resolved. CDR1 is SGHDT, CDR2 YYEEEE, per germline. The ends were cut back, 0 bases at V and 7 bases at J, with 7 bases in the middle. CDR3 length: 12 residues. The chain's CDR3 is CASSLGPRTQYF. Written as DNA, the CDR3 is TGTGCCAGCAGCTTGGGGCCAAGGACCCAGTACTTC.

The chain is built from TRBV28 and TRBJ2-1; 7 bases agree with TRBD2. V was clipped by 3 bases and J by 11 bases; unmatched bases: 4. Germline CDR1 MDHEN, CDR2 SYDVKM. The CDR3 has 12 residues. For the CDR3, the DNA is TGTGCCAGCAGTTTGGGGGGGAGAAAGCAGTTCTTC. This translates into CASSLGGRKQFF.